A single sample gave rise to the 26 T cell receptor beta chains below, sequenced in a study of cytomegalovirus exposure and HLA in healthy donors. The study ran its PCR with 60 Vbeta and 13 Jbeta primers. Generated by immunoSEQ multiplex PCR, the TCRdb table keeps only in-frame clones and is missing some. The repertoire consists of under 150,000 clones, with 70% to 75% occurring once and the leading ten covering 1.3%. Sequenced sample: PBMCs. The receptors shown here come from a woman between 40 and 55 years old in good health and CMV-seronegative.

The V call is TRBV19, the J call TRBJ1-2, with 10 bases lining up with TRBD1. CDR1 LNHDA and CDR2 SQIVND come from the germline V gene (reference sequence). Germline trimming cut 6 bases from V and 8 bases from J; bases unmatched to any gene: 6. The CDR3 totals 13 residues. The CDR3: CASRGQGYSGYTF. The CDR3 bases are TGTGCCAGTAGGGGACAGGGGTATTCGGGCTACACCTTC.

The CDR3 DNA sequence: TGCGCCAGCAGCTTGGATACAGGGGGATCCAACTATGGCTACACCTTC. It specifies CASSLDTGGSNYGYTF. The genes are TRBV5-1 and TRBJ1-2; 8 bases fit TRBD1. From germline, CDR1 is SGHRS and CDR2 YFSETQ. The CDR3 has 16 amino acids. The ends lost 0 bases at V and 2 bases at J; junction bases unmatched: 6.

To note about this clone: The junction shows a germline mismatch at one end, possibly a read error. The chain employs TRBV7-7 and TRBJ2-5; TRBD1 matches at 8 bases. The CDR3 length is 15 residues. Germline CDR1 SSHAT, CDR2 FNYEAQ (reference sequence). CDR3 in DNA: TGTGCTAGCAGCCAGAGCTGGACAGGGCGAGAGACCCAGTACTTC. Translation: CASSQSWTGRETQYF.

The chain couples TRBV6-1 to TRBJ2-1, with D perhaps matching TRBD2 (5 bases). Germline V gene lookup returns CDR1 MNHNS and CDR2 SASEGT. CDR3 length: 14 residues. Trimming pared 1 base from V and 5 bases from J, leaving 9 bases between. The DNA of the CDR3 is TGTGCCAGCAGTGAAGGTTGGGAGCACAATGAGCAGTTCTTC. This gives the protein CASSEGWEHNEQFF.

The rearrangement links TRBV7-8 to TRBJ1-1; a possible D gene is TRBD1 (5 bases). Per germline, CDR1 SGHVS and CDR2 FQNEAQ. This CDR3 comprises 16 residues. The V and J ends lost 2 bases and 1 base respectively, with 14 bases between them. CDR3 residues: CASSLLVGHKNTEAFF. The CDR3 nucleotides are TGTGCCAGCAGCTTATTAGTCGGACACAAGAACACTGAAGCTTTCTTT.

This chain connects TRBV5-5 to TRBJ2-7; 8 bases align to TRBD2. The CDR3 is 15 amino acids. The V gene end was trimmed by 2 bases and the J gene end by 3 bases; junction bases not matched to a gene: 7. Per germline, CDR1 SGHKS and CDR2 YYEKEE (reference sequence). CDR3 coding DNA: TGTGCCAGCAGCTTTGGGTTCGGGGGGGTCTACGAGCAGTACTTC. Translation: CASSFGFGGVYEQYF.

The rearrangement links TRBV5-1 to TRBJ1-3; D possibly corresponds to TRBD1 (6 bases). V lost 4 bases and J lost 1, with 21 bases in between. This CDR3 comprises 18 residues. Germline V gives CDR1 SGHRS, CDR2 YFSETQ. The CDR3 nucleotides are TGCGCCAGCAGCCCCGGGACAAAGGCCTCCGGGTCTGGAAACACCATATATTTT. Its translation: CASSPGTKASGSGNTIYF.

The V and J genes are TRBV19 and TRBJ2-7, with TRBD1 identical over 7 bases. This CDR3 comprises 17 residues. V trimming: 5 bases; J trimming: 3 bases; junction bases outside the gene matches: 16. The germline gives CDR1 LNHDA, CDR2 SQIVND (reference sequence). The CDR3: CASSPVWGQTPDYEQYF. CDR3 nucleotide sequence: TGTGCCAGTAGTCCGGTGTGGGGACAGACACCGGACTACGAGCAGTACTTC. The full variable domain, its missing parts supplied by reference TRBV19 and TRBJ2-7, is DGGITQSPKYLFRKEGQNVTLSCEQNLNHDAMYWYRQDPGQGLRLIYYSQIVNDFQKGDIAEGYSVSREKKESFPLTVTSAQKNPTAFYLCASSPVWGQTPDYEQYFGPGTRLTVT.

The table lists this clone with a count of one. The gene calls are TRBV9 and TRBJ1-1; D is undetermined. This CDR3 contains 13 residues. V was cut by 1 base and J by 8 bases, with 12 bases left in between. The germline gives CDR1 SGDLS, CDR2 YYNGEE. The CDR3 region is CASSVPRTGEAFF. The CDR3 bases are TGTGCCAGCAGCGTACCCAGGACGGGGGAAGCTTTCTTT.

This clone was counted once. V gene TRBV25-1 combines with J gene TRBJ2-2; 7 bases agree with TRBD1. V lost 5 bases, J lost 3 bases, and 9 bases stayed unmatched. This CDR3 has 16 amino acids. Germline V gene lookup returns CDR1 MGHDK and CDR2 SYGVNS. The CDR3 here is CASSPTPGTDTGELFF. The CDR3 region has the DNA TGTGCCAGCAGTCCGACCCCCGGGACAGACACCGGGGAGCTGTTTTTT.

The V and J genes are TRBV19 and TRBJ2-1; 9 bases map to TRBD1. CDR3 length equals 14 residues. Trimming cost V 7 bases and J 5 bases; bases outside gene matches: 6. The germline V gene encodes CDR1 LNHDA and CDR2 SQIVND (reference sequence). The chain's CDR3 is CASIGDRVHNEQFF. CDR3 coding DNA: TGTGCCAGTATTGGGGACAGGGTCCACAATGAGCAGTTCTTC.

The CDR3 loop is CASRPTLGLATSYEQYF. The CDR3 DNA is TGTGCCAGCAGACCGACCCTTGGCCTAGCAACCTCCTACGAGCAGTACTTC. The V call is TRBV7-8, the J call TRBJ2-7, with D tentatively TRBD2 (5 bases). CDR1 is SGHVS, CDR2 FQNEAQ, per germline. With 6 bases removed from V and 0 bases from J, the gap between germline ends came to 21 bases. CDR3 length: 17 residues. Full variable domain (missing parts from reference TRBV7-8 and TRBJ2-7): GAGVSQSPRYKVAKRGQDVALRCDPISGHVSLFWYQQALGQGPEFLTYFQNEAQLDKSGLPSDRFFAERPEGSVSTLKIQRTQQEDSAVYLCASRPTLGLATSYEQYFGPGTRLTVT.

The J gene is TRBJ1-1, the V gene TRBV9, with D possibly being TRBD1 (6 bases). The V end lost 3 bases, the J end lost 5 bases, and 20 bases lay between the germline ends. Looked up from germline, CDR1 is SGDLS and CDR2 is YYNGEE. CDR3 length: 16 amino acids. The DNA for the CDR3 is TGTGCCAGCAGCGATAGCACCGACAGGAAGGGTACTGAAGCTTTCTTT. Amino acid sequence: CASSDSTDRKGTEAFF.

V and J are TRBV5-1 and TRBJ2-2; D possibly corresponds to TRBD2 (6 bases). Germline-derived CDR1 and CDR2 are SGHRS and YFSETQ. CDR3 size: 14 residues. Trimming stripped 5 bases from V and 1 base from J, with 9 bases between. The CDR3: CASRPGGNTGELFF. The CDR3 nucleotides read TGCGCCAGCAGACCCGGGGGGAACACCGGGGAGCTGTTTTTT.

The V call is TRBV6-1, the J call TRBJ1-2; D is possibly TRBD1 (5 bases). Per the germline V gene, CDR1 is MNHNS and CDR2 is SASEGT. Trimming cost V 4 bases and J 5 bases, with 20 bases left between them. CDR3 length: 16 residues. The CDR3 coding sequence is TGTGCCAGCAGTGCTTACCATCAGGGAGGGTTATATGGCTACACCTTC. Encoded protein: CASSAYHQGGLYGYTF.

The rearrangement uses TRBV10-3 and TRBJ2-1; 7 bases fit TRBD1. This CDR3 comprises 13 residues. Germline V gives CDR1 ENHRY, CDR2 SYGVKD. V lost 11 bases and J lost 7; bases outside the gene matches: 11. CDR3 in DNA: TGTGCCGCGACGGCAGACAGGGCTAATGAGCAGTTCTTC. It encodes CAATADRANEQFF.

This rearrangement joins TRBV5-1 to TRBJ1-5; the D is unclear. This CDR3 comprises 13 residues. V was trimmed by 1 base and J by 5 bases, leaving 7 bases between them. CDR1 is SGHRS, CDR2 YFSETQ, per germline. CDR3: CASSLNEDQPQHF. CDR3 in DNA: TGCGCCAGCAGCTTGAACGAGGATCAGCCCCAGCATTTT.

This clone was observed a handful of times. The CDR3 DNA follows: TGTGCCAGCAGCTTGGATGGGGGCTTCCAGCCCCAGCATTTT. Translation: CASSLDGGFQPQHF. V gene TRBV5-6 combines with J gene TRBJ1-5, with D possibly being TRBD1 (6 bases). V was clipped by 0 bases and J by 7 bases, with 11 bases between them. CDR3 length: 14 residues. Germline V gene data show CDR1 as SGHDT and CDR2 as YYEEEE.

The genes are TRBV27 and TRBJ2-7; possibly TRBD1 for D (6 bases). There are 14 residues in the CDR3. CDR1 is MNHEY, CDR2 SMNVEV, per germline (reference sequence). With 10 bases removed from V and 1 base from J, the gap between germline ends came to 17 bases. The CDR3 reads CATTTGGLSYEQYV. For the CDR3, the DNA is TGTGCCACGACGACAGGAGGTTTATCCTACGAGCAGTACGTC.

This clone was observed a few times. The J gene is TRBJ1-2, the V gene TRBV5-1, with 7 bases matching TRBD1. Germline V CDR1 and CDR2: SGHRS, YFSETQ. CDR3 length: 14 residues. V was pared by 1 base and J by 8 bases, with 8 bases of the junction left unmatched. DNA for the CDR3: TGCGCCAGCAGCTTGAGAGGGACAGATGCGGGCTACACCTTC. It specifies CASSLRGTDAGYTF.

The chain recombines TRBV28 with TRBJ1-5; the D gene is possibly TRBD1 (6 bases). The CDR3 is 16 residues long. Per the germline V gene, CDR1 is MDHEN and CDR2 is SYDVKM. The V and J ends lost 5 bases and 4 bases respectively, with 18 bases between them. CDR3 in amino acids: CASSLDPGGQNQPQHF. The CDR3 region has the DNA TGTGCCAGCAGTCTCGATCCCGGGGGGCAGAATCAGCCCCAGCATTTT.

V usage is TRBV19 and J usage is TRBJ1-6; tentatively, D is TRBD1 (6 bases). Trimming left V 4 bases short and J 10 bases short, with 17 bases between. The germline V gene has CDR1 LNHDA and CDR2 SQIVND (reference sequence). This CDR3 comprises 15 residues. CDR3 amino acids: CASSTRTAEASPLHF. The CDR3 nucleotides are TGTGCCAGTAGTACAAGGACAGCGGAGGCGTCACCCCTCCACTTT.

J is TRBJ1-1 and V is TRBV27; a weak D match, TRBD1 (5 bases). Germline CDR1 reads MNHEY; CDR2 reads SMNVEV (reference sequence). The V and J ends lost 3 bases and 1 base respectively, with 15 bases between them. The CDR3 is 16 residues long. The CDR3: CASSFRPMGGNTEAFF. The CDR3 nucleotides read TGTGCCAGCAGTTTTCGTCCCATGGGGGGGAACACTGAAGCTTTCTTT.

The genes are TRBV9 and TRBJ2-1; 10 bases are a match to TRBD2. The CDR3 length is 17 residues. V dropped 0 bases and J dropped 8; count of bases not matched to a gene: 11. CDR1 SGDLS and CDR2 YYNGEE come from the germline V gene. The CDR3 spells CASSVVPSSGGRDEQFF. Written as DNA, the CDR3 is TGTGCCAGCAGCGTAGTCCCCAGTAGCGGGGGGAGGGATGAGCAGTTCTTC.

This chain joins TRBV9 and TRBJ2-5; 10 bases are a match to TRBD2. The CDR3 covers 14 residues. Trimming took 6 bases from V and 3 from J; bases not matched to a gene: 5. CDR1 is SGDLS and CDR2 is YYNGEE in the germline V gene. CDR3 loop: CASTLGLAEETQYF. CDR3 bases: TGTGCCAGCACCCTCGGACTAGCGGAAGAGACCCAGTACTTC.

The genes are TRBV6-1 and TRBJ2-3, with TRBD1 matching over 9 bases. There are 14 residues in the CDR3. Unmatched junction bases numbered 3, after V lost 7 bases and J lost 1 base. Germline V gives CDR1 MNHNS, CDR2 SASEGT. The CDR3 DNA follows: TGTGCCAGCAACCGGGACAGGGGCACAGATACGCAGTATTTT. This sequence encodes CASNRDRGTDTQYF.